This T cell receptor beta chain was recovered during a study of cytomegalovirus exposure and HLA in healthy donors. Overall study context: Out of about 190 million T cells, an earlier analysis found fewer than 140 million unique TCR beta sequences in total.

The PCR employed 60 Vbeta primers together with 13 Jbeta primers. Method: immunoSEQ multiplex PCR; TCRdb's copy keeps in-frame clones and lacks some. Of approximately 82,000 clones in the sample, 78% were seen once. Points from the study as a whole: The study recorded 164 TCR beta chains that were cytomegalovirus-associated. Reports state that TCR beta sequences accurately predicted most subjects' HLA-A and HLA-B alleles. A later analysis linked a missense DCLRE1C variant to TCR beta V- and J-gene trimming.

V lost 1 base and J 0 bases, leaving 18 bases between the germline ends. Germline V CDR1 and CDR2: LGHNA, YNFKEQ. The CDR3 covers 18 residues. With respect to this clone: Its antigen is unknown.

The sample consisted of PBMCs. The rearrangement uses TRBV4-2 and TRBJ1-1; D call uncertain. The TCR sequence derives from a man aged 40-49 years in good health and CMV-seronegative. Here the CDR3 reads CASSQVAAGVTMNTEAFF. The CDR3 region has the DNA TGTGCCAGCAGCCAAGTCGCCGCCGGGGTAACCATGAACACTGAAGCTTTCTTT.